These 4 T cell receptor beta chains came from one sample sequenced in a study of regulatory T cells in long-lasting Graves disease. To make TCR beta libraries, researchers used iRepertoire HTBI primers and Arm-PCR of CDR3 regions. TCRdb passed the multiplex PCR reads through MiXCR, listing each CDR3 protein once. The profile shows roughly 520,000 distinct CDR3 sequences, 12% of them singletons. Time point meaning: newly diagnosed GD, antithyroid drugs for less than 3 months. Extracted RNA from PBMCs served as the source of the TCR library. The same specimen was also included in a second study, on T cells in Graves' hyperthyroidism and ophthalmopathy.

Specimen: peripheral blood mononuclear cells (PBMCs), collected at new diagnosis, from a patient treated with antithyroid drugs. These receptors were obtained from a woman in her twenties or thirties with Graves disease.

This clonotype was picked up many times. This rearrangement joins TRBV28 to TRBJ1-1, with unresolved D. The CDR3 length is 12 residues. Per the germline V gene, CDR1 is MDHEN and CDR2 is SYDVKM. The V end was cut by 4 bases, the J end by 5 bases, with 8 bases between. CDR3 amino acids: CASSYRETEAFF. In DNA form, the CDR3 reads TGTGCCAGCAGTTACCGGGAGACTGAAGCTTTCTTT.

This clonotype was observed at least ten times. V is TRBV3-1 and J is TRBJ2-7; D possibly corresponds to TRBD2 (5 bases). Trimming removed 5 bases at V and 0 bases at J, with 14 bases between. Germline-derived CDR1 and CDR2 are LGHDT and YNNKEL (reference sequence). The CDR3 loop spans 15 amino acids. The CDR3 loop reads CASSGSKGFSYEQYF. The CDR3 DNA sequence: TGTGCCAGCAGCGGGAGTAAAGGGTTCTCCTACGAGCAGTACTTC.

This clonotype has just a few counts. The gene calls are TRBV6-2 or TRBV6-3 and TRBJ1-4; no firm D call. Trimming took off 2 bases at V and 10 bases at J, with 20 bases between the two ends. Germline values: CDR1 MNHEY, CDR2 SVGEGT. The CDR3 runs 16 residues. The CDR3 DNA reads TGTGCCAGCAGTTACGCTCTAGACGGATTATATGGAAAACTGTTTTTT. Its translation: CASSYALDGLYGKLFF.

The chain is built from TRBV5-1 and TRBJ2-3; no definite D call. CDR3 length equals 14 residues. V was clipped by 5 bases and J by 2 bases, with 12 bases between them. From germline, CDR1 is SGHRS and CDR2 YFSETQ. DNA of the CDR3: TGCGCCAGCAGTTTCTCGGAAAACACAGATACGCAGTATTTT. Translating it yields CASSFSENTDTQYF.